This TCR beta chain was retrieved from a study of cytomegalovirus exposure and HLA in healthy donors. Overall study context: Early released data had tens of millions of unique TCRs, all coming from HLA-typed donors.

Study results and caveats: Investigators reported some 150 TCR beta chains as tied to cytomegalovirus. There were some public TCRs occurring in many donors, but most TCR sequences were rare.

The germline V gene has CDR1 SGHNT and CDR2 YYREEE (reference sequence). The CDR3 has 15 residues. V lost 4 bases and J lost 6; bases outside the gene matches: 8. In the PCR, 60 Vbeta and 13 Jbeta primers were used. Libraries were prepared by immunoSEQ multiplex PCR; TCRdb keeps only in-frame clonotypes and omits some of them. The table has 130,000 or so clones, roughly three quarters seen once. In the case of this clone: What it binds is unknown.

The sequence was collected from a woman aged 55-69 years in good health and CMV-seronegative. This chain uses TRBV5-4 with TRBJ2-2; 8 nucleotides match TRBD1. The sequencing sample was made of PBMCs. CDR3 DNA sequence: TGTGCCAGCAGCGTAGGGACAGGTGGGGCCGGGGAGCTGTTTTTT. It yields the protein CASSVGTGGAGELFF.